What follows describes a single T cell receptor (beta chain). Germline CDR1 reads MDHEN; CDR2 reads SYDVKM. The V and J ends lost 6 bases and 0 bases respectively, with 10 bases between them. The CDR3 is made up of 14 amino acids. These data are taken from a study of blood T cell repertoires in COVID-19. About the study: T cells, B-cell-depleted T cells, or PBMCs provided the cDNA or gDNA that served as material.

Data came from immunoSEQ multiplex PCR; TCRdb stores just in-frame clones and leaves some out. The sample carries fewer than 250,000 clones, around 81% recorded once. The sequencing input was PBMCs or T cells enriched from blood (not recorded which). The TCR originated in a woman aged 40-49 years with acute COVID-19. V and J are TRBV28 and TRBJ2-3; D unresolved. DNA of the CDR3: TGTGCCAGCAGGGTCGGAGCTAGCACAGATACGCAGTATTTT. Its translation is CASRVGASTDTQYF.